Shown below are 32 T cell receptor beta chains from a single sample sequenced in a study of cytomegalovirus exposure and HLA in healthy donors. A multiplex PCR was run with 60 Vbeta primers and 13 Jbeta primers. Sequenced by immunoSEQ multiplex PCR; TCRdb stores in-frame clones only, minus some. The data hold 100,000 or so clones, with 65% to 85% observed a single time. The sample comprised PBMCs. The receptor source for this set is a man aged 18 to 30 in good health and CMV-seronegative.

This CDR3 is CASSSYQETQYF. CDR3 coding DNA: TGTGCCAGTAGTTCGTACCAAGAGACCCAGTACTTC. This sequence joins TRBV19 and TRBJ2-5; D remains unclear. The CDR3 contains 12 residues. Germline lookup yields CDR1 LNHDA and CDR2 SQIVND (reference sequence). Trimming left V 5 bases short and J 0 bases short, with 4 bases between.

The V call is TRBV2, the J call TRBJ2-1; tentative D call: TRBD2 (6 bases). The germline V and J ends were trimmed by 7 bases and 2 bases, with 12 bases remaining between them. Looked up from germline, CDR1 is SNHLY and CDR2 is FYNNEI. This CDR3 is 14 amino acids long. CDR3 sequence (DNA): TGTGCCAGCATGGGCGGAGGGCCCTACAATGAGCAGTTCTTC. As protein: CASMGGGPYNEQFF.

The gene calls are TRBV5-1 and TRBJ1-1; 9 bases are a match to TRBD1. Germline loops: CDR1 SGHRS, CDR2 YFSETQ. This CDR3 has 15 amino acids. Germline trimming cut 3 bases from V and 7 bases from J; bases unmatched to any gene: 10. The CDR3 loop reads CASSSNGQGIIEAFF. The DNA for the CDR3 is TGCGCCAGCAGCTCTAACGGACAGGGGATTATTGAAGCTTTCTTT.

The chain combines TRBV9 with TRBJ2-5; 7 bases match TRBD1. Losses at the gene ends were 4 bases for V and 5 bases for J; bases not matched to a gene: 5. Germline V gene lookup returns CDR1 SGDLS and CDR2 YYNGEE. This CDR3 has 13 residues. The CDR3: CASSSRGHETQYF. The DNA for the CDR3 is TGTGCCAGCAGCTCAAGGGGGCACGAGACCCAGTACTTC. The full variable domain, its missing parts supplied by reference TRBV9 and TRBJ2-5, is DSGVTQTPKHLITATGQRVTLRCSPRSGDLSVYWYQQSLDQGLQFLIQYYNGEERAKGNILERFSAQQFPDLHSELNLSSLELGDSALYFCASSSRGHETQYFGPGTRLLVL.

This chain links TRBV7-9 with TRBJ2-3; 9 nucleotides agree with TRBD2. This CDR3 has 16 residues. V shed 4 bases and J 3 bases; nucleotides not matched to a gene: 8. CDR1 and CDR2 (germline): SEHNR, FQNEAQ (reference sequence). As DNA, the CDR3 is TGTGCCAGCAGCTCAGGAGCTAGCGGGATGACAGATACGCAGTATTTT. This encodes CASSSGASGMTDTQYF.

There are a few counts of this clone. The rearrangement joins TRBV6-5 to TRBJ1-1, with no clear D. V dropped 6 bases and J dropped 4 bases, with 12 bases sitting between them. CDR1 and CDR2 (germline): MNHEY, SVGAGI. The CDR3 totals 13 residues. The CDR3 sequence: CASSLSEITEAFF. CDR3 bases: TGTGCCAGCAGCCTCTCTGAGATCACTGAAGCTTTCTTT.

The J gene is TRBJ2-3, the V gene TRBV9; TRBD2 aligns across 7 bases. This CDR3 is built from 16 residues. Trimming at V came to 4 bases and at J to 0 bases, leaving 8 bases not matched to a gene. CDR1 and CDR2 from the germline V gene are SGDLS and YYNGEE. The CDR3 here is CASSPRAGLSTDTQYF. CDR3 DNA sequence: TGTGCCAGCAGCCCAAGGGCGGGACTAAGCACAGATACGCAGTATTTT.

The rearrangement uses TRBV13 and TRBJ2-1; tentative D call: TRBD1 (6 bases). V lost 5 bases and J lost 8, with 16 bases in between. CDR3 length: 14 amino acids. The germline gives CDR1 PRHDT, CDR2 FYEKMQ (reference sequence). In nucleotides, the CDR3 is TGTGCCAGCAGCCACAGAATCAGGGGCGATGAGCAGTTCTTC. Encoded protein: CASSHRIRGDEQFF.

This clone appeared once. V gene TRBV5-1 combines with J gene TRBJ2-1, with 7 nucleotides matching TRBD2. Trimming at V came to 4 bases and at J to 13 bases, leaving 5 bases not matched to a gene. This CDR3 comprises 11 residues. Looked up from germline, CDR1 is SGHRS and CDR2 is YFSETQ. The chain's CDR3 is CASSRGLVQFF. DNA for the CDR3: TGCGCCAGCAGCCGAGGACTAGTTCAGTTCTTC.

The chain joins TRBV27 to TRBJ1-2; TRBD1 aligns across 11 bases. Trimming cost V 8 bases and J 4 bases; bases outside gene matches: 6. Germline values: CDR1 MNHEY, CDR2 SMNVEV (reference sequence). The CDR3 is 14 residues long. The CDR3: CASGRTGGLYGYTF. For the CDR3, the DNA is TGTGCCAGCGGCAGGACAGGGGGCCTCTATGGCTACACCTTC.

As DNA, the CDR3 is TGTGCCAGCAGTAGACAGGGGCCCGACAATGAGCAGTTCTTC. It yields the protein CASSRQGPDNEQFF. The chain is built from TRBV14 and TRBJ2-1; TRBD1 aligns across 8 bases. Germline assignment: CDR1 SGHDN and CDR2 FVKESK. The CDR3 is made up of 14 amino acids. The V segment lost 6 bases and the J segment 5 bases; nucleotides outside the gene matches: 6.

The rearrangement joins TRBV2 to TRBJ1-4; no clear D. The V and J ends lost 6 bases and 0 bases respectively, with 8 bases between them. This CDR3 is 14 amino acids long. Looked up from germline, CDR1 is SNHLY and CDR2 is FYNNEI. The CDR3: CASSQASTNEKLFF. The CDR3 DNA reads as TGTGCCAGCAGCCAAGCCTCAACTAATGAAAAACTGTTTTTT.

The chain recombines TRBV7-8 with TRBJ1-2, with a tentative D call TRBD1 (5 bases). The germline CDR1 and CDR2 sequences are SGHVS and FQNEAQ. Deletions cut 0 bases from V and 3 bases from J, with 8 bases between. CDR3 length: 14 residues. CDR3 residues: CASSLAPRDYGYTF. CDR3 in DNA: TGTGCCAGCAGCTTAGCGCCCAGGGACTATGGCTACACCTTC.

This clone was seen a handful of times. V gene TRBV5-1 combines with J gene TRBJ2-7; 8 bases match TRBD2. Germline trimming cut 3 bases from V and 2 bases from J; bases unmatched to any gene: 10. Germline CDR1 is SGHRS and CDR2 is YFSETQ. This CDR3 contains 16 residues. CDR3 sequence (DNA): TGCGCCAGCAGCTCCTGGGGGACTAGTCCTCCCTACGAGCAGTACTTC. Translation: CASSSWGTSPPYEQYF.

The J gene is TRBJ1-2, the V gene TRBV5-1, with 7 bases matching TRBD1. V lost 3 bases to trimming and J lost 3 bases; unmatched junction nucleotides: 8. CDR3 length: 15 amino acids. Germline values: CDR1 SGHRS, CDR2 YFSETQ. The CDR3 nucleotides read TGCGCCAGCAGCTACCTACAGGGGAACGACTATGGCTACACCTTC. Its translation is CASSYLQGNDYGYTF.

The chain carries TRBV27 and TRBJ2-2, with a tentative D call TRBD2 (6 bases). The V gene lost 7 bases and the J gene lost 7 bases, with 16 bases spanning the gap. CDR1 is MNHEY and CDR2 is SMNVEV in the germline V gene (reference sequence). The CDR3 spans 14 residues. DNA of the CDR3: TGTGCCAGCAAGTCTGGCGGGGAGGTCGGGGAGCTGTTTTTT. Translated: CASKSGGEVGELFF.

This clone occurred once. The chain employs TRBV28 and TRBJ1-1; 11 bases align to TRBD1. Germline CDR1 MDHEN, CDR2 SYDVKM. J lost 4 bases, V lost 5 bases, and 12 bases had no gene match. CDR3 length: 17 amino acids. The chain's CDR3 is CASSNPGQGVMVTEAFF. CDR3 in DNA: TGTGCCAGCAGTAACCCGGGACAGGGGGTCATGGTCACTGAAGCTTTCTTT.

The chain joins TRBV7-8 to TRBJ2-7; a possible D gene is TRBD2 (6 bases). The germline V gene has CDR1 SGHVS and CDR2 FQNEAQ. The CDR3 has 13 amino acids. Trimming removed 6 bases from V and 6 bases from J, with 15 bases in between. The CDR3 spells CASSYVMGGEQYF. The CDR3, as DNA: TGTGCCAGCAGTTATGTTATGGGGGGCGAGCAGTACTTC.

This clone was detected only a few times. The V gene is TRBV6-1, the J gene TRBJ1-4; tentatively, D is TRBD1 (6 bases). This CDR3 spans 15 amino acids. Germline V gives CDR1 MNHNS, CDR2 SASEGT. V lost 3 bases and J 8 bases, leaving 16 bases between the germline ends. CDR3 loop: CASSDEAGGGEKLFF. The CDR3 region has the DNA TGTGCCAGCAGTGATGAGGCGGGGGGCGGCGAAAAACTGTTTTTT.

V and J are TRBV19 and TRBJ1-2; no clear D gene. The V and J ends lost 3 bases and 4 bases respectively, with 9 bases between them. The CDR3 totals 13 residues. Germline V gives CDR1 LNHDA, CDR2 SQIVND (reference sequence). CDR3 loop: CASSMGTGYGYTF. DNA for the CDR3: TGTGCCAGTAGTATGGGTACGGGCTATGGCTACACCTTC.

This chain uses TRBV29-1 with TRBJ1-4; TRBD1 might be the D (5 bases). Trimming removed 2 bases from V and 3 bases from J, with 7 bases in between. This CDR3 contains 13 residues. Germline lookup yields CDR1 SQVTM and CDR2 ANQGSEA. The CDR3 DNA reads as TGCAGCGTTGAAAAGGGGCCTAATGAAAAACTGTTTTTT. Translating gives CSVEKGPNEKLFF.

V and J are TRBV11-1 and TRBJ2-7; a possible D gene is TRBD1 (6 bases). The CDR3 extends over 13 amino acids. V was trimmed by 5 bases and J by 2 bases, leaving 10 bases between them. From germline, CDR1 is SGHAT and CDR2 FQDESV (reference sequence). CDR3 coding DNA: TGTGCCAGCAGCCGGACAGCCGCCTACGAGCAGTACTTC. Protein sequence: CASSRTAAYEQYF. Full variable domain (missing parts from reference TRBV11-1 and TRBJ2-7): EAEVAQSPRYKITEKSQAVAFWCDPISGHATLYWYRQILGQGPELLVQFQDESVVDDSQLPKDRFSAERLKGVDSTLKIQPAELGDSAMYLCASSRTAAYEQYFGPGTRLTVT.

The chain is built from TRBV27 and TRBJ2-3; TRBD1 agrees at 11 bases. The CDR3 spans 18 residues. Per the germline V gene, CDR1 is MNHEY and CDR2 is SMNVEV (reference sequence). V lost 4 bases to trimming and J lost 0 bases; unmatched junction nucleotides: 9. The CDR3 spells CASSWSGGQGGSTDTQYF. CDR3 sequence (DNA): TGTGCCAGCAGTTGGTCGGGGGGACAGGGGGGTAGCACAGATACGCAGTATTTT.

The V call is TRBV7-8, the J call TRBJ2-3; D might be TRBD2 (6 bases). Germline CDR1 is SGHVS and CDR2 is FQNEAQ. This CDR3 has 13 amino acids. The V end was cut by 3 bases, the J end by 6 bases, with 10 bases between. The CDR3 reads CASSFPGRDTQYF. CDR3 nucleotides: TGTGCCAGCAGCTTCCCGGGGAGGGATACGCAGTATTTT. Supplemented by reference TRBV7-8 and TRBJ2-3, the full variable domain reads GAGVSQSPRYKVAKRGQDVALRCDPISGHVSLFWYQQALGQGPEFLTYFQNEAQLDKSGLPSDRFFAERPEGSVSTLKIQRTQQEDSAVYLCASSFPGRDTQYFGPGTRLTVL.

J is TRBJ2-7 and V is TRBV29-1; D is unclear. Germline V gene data show CDR1 as SQVTM and CDR2 as ANQGSEA. The CDR3 length is 12 residues. V gave up 4 bases and J gave up 1 base, with 8 bases separating them. The CDR3, as DNA: TGCAGCGTTGTAACACCTTCCTACGAGCAGTACTTC. Translating it yields CSVVTPSYEQYF.

The V call is TRBV28, the J call TRBJ2-3; 11 bases match TRBD1. Germline V gene lookup returns CDR1 MDHEN and CDR2 SYDVKM. The CDR3 is made up of 15 amino acids. Trimming cost V 6 bases and J 4 bases; bases outside gene matches: 6. CDR3 DNA: TGTGCCAGCAGCGTCGGGACAGGGGGGGCAGATACGCAGTATTTT. The encoded protein is CASSVGTGGADTQYF.

The sample holds a few counts of this clone. The J gene is TRBJ1-4, the V gene TRBV6-5; 7 nucleotides align to TRBD1. The length of the CDR3 is 12 residues. Germline CDR1 and CDR2: MNHEY and SVGAGI. Trimming removed 8 bases from V and 11 bases from J; junction bases left unmatched: 8. In DNA form, the CDR3 reads TGTGCCAGCCGTCTACCGACAGGGAAACTGTTTTTT. Translation: CASRLPTGKLFF.

DNA of the CDR3: TGCGCCAGCAGTCCAGAATACGAGCAGTACTTC. Amino acids: CASSPEYEQYF. This chain connects TRBV10-2 to TRBJ2-7; no definite D call. V was pared by 5 bases and J by 4 bases, with 6 bases between. The CDR3 is 11 amino acids. CDR1 and CDR2 (germline): WSHSY, SAAADI.

The CDR3 DNA sequence: TGTGCCAGCAGTGATACCCTGAGTCAGCCCCAGCATTTT. Residues: CASSDTLSQPQHF. V is TRBV2 and J is TRBJ1-5; D gene ambiguous. The CDR3 consists of 13 residues. Germline values: CDR1 SNHLY, CDR2 FYNNEI. V shed 3 bases and J shed 6 bases, with 9 bases lying between them.

For this clone: The same CDR3 arises from other DNA sequences in this sample as well. The J gene is TRBJ2-7, the V gene TRBV5-1; TRBD1 is a possible D gene (6 bases). V was pared by 1 base and J by 6 bases, with 14 bases between. The CDR3 length is 14 residues. From germline, CDR1 is SGHRS and CDR2 YFSETQ. The CDR3 loop reads CASSLNRVKGEQYF. DNA for the CDR3: TGCGCCAGCAGCTTGAACAGGGTAAAGGGCGAGCAGTACTTC.

The CDR3 sequence is CASSPSHPDGGRTYEQYF. CDR3 DNA sequence: TGTGCCAGCAGCCCTTCTCACCCGGACGGAGGCCGGACCTACGAGCAGTACTTC. The V and J genes are TRBV28 and TRBJ2-7; weak D call: TRBD2 (5 bases). The CDR3 has 18 residues. Germline V gene sequence: CDR1 MDHEN, CDR2 SYDVKM. The V gene lost 6 bases and the J gene lost 2 bases, with 26 bases spanning the gap.

CDR3 DNA sequence: TGCGCCAGCAGCCAAGTGGGGAGATCTAACTATGGCTACACCTTC. It is translated as CASSQVGRSNYGYTF. The V call is TRBV4-1, the J call TRBJ1-2; D remains ambiguous. Per the germline V gene, CDR1 is MGHRA and CDR2 is YSYEKL. The ends were cut back, 1 base at V and 0 bases at J, with 9 bases in the middle. The CDR3 spans 15 residues.